One and the same sample provided the 11 T cell receptor beta chains below, sequenced in a study of tumor-infiltrating lymphocytes in primary liver carcinoma. From about 19-30 mg of unsorted bulk tissue, DNA and RNA were co-extracted together. cDNA specific to TCR beta was made from 450 to 500 ng of total RNA, with a constant-region primer employed for priming. Nested multiplex PCR, run for three rounds with slightly modified ARM-PCR, yielded TCR beta libraries. Primers for the first two PCR rounds were TRBV1-TRBV30 forward primers and a C-beta reverse primer (approximately 9 cycles per round). TCRdb analysed the multiplex PCR reads with MiXCR anew, one entry per CDR3 protein. The sample consists of more than 100,000 distinct CDR3 sequences, about 59% of them appearing once. Sequenced material: liver tumor tissue from sampling region 1. Documented subset: tumor region T1, superior pole. The receptors derive from a woman aged 60-75 years with primary liver carcinoma and hepatitis B virus infection.

Remarks on this clonotype: At one end, the junction sequence differs from germline, possibly due to a read error. The chain joins TRBV5-1 to TRBJ2-1; D remains unclear. CDR1 and CDR2 from the germline V gene are SGHRS and YFSETQ. This CDR3 is built from 16 residues. The CDR3 protein is CASSSSSVRSYNEQLF. The CDR3, as DNA: TGCGCCAGCAGCTCCTCAAGTGTCCGCTCCTACAATGAGCAGCTCTTC.

This clonotype turned up a few times. A much bigger clone sits one base away, suggesting this may be a read error. The chain links TRBV4-2 to TRBJ2-7; possibly TRBD1 for D (5 bases). V was cut by 3 bases and J by 3 bases, with 9 bases left in between. The CDR3 totals 13 residues. Germline-derived CDR1 and CDR2 are LGHNA and YNFKEQ. The CDR3 coding sequence is TGTGCCAGCAGCCATGAAAGGGGCTACGAGCAGTACTTC. Its protein is CASSHERGYEQYF.

This clonotype was seen a single time. This sequence joins TRBV11-3 and TRBJ2-1; the D is unclear. Trimming left V 9 bases short and J 5 bases short, with 23 bases between. The CDR3 extends over 16 amino acids. From germline, CDR1 is SGHNT and CDR2 YENEEA. The DNA of the CDR3 is TGTGCCAGTAGGAAGGGCGTAGGCGAAAAGGACAATGAGCAGTTCTTC. It specifies CASRKGVGEKDNEQFF.

The chain has TRBV7-8 and TRBJ2-2; D is unclear. The CDR3 sequence is 18 residues long. Germline V gene data show CDR1 as SGHVS and CDR2 as FQNEAQ. Trimming cost V 2 bases and J 1 base, with 17 bases left between them. In nucleotides, the CDR3 is TGTGCCAGCAGCTTAAAGACCTCAGTGGGCCTGAACACCGGGGAGCTGTTTTTT. Its translation is CASSLKTSVGLNTGELFF. The variable domain in full, with the rest retrieved from reference TRBV7-8 and TRBJ2-2, is GAGVSQSPRYKVAKRGQDVALRCDPISGHVSLFWYQQALGQGPEFLTYFQNEAQLDKSGLPSDRFFAERPEGSVSTLKIQRTQQEDSAVYLCASSLKTSVGLNTGELFFGEGSRLTVL.

This clonotype was detected only once. This may arise from a read error, as a much more abundant clone is one base away. This chain joins TRBV4-1 and TRBJ2-3; 8 positions agree with TRBD1. In germline, CDR1 is MGHRA, CDR2 YSYEKL. The CDR3 loop spans 16 amino acids. Trimming took 1 base from V and 2 from J; bases not matched to a gene: 5. The CDR3 region has the DNA TGCGCCAGCAGCCAAGTGGCAGGGGGCGACACAGATACGCAGTATTTT. Translation: CASSQVAGGDTDTQYF.

This clonotype has a count of ten or more. The gene calls are TRBV4-2 and TRBJ1-2; tentative D call: TRBD1 (6 bases). Trimming removed 0 bases at V and 4 bases at J, with 12 bases between. The germline CDR1 and CDR2 sequences are LGHNA and YNFKEQ. CDR3 length: 15 amino acids. Written as DNA, the CDR3 is TGTGCCAGCAGCCAAGATTTGTCCAGGGGCTATGGCTACACCTTC. This sequence encodes CASSQDLSRGYGYTF.

In its sample, this clonotype was seen many times. The rearrangement joins TRBV29-1 to TRBJ2-5; possibly TRBD2 for D (5 bases). Looked up from germline, CDR1 is SQVTM and CDR2 is ANQGSEA. The V end was cut by 4 bases, the J end by 7 bases, with 16 bases between. This CDR3 is built from 13 residues. CDR3 region: CSVGSGSLGTQYF. CDR3 in DNA: TGCAGCGTTGGATCGGGGTCATTAGGGACCCAGTACTTC.

This clonotype has at least ten counts. The chain links TRBV11-2 to TRBJ2-7, with 12 bases matching TRBD2. CDR3 size: 15 residues. V gave up 3 bases and J gave up 6 bases; unmatched junction bases: 6. Germline values: CDR1 SGHAT, CDR2 FQNNGV. CDR3 protein: CASSFRTSGTGEQYF. CDR3 coding DNA: TGTGCCAGCAGCTTTAGGACTAGCGGGACGGGCGAGCAGTACTTC.

DNA of the CDR3: TGCAGCGTTGGCGGCAGGTCCTACGAGCAGTACTTC. Its protein is CSVGGRSYEQYF. J is TRBJ2-7 and V is TRBV29-1; unclear D gene. V lost 4 bases, J lost 1 base, and 8 bases lay in between. This CDR3 contains 12 residues. Germline values: CDR1 SQVTM, CDR2 ANQGSEA.

Ten or more counts support this clonotype. CDR3 in amino acids: CASTKRKTSTGELFF. The CDR3 region has the DNA TGTGCCAGCACCAAAAGGAAAACCTCCACCGGGGAGCTGTTTTTT. The chain has TRBV12-3 or TRBV12-4 and TRBJ2-2; no firm D call. The CDR3 spans 15 residues. Between the trimmed V and J ends, which lost 7 bases and 4 bases, there was a span of 16 bases.

Notes on this clonotype: Since a much larger clone is just one base distant, this may be a read error. V usage is TRBV4-1 and J usage is TRBJ2-5, with 9 nucleotides matching TRBD1. CDR3 length: 15 residues. CDR1 MGHRA and CDR2 YSYEKL come from the germline V gene. CDR3 loop: CANSRGQGLQETQYF. The CDR3 DNA is TGCGCCAACAGCCGGGGACAGGGCCTTCAAGAGACCCAGTACTTC.